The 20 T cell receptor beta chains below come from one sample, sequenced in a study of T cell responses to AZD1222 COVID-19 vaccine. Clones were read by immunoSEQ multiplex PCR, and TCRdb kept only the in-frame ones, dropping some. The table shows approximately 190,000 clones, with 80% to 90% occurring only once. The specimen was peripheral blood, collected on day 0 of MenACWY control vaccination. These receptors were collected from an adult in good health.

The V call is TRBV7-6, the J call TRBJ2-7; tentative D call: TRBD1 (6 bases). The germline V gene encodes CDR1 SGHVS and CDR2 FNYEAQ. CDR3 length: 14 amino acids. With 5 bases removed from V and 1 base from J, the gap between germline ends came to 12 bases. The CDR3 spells CASSAPGTSYEQYF. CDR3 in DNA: TGTGCCAGCAGCGCGCCCGGGACATCCTACGAGCAGTACTTC.

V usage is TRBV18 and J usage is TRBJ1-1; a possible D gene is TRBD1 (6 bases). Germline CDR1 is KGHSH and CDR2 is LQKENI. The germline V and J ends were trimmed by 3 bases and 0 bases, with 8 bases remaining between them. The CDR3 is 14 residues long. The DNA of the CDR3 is TGTGCCAGCTCACCGCAGGGGATGAACACTGAAGCTTTCTTT. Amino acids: CASSPQGMNTEAFF.

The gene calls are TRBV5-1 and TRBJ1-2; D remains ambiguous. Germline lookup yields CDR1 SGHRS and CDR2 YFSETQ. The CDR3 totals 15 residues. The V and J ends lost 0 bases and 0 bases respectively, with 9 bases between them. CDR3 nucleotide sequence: TGCGCCAGCAGCTTGGGGGGAGACACTAACTATGGCTACACCTTC. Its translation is CASSLGGDTNYGYTF.

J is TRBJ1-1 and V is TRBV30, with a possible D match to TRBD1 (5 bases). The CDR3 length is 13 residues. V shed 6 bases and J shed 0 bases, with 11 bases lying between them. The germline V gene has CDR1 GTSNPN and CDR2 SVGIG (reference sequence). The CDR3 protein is CACGAGMNTEAFF. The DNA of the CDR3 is TGTGCCTGCGGGGCGGGCATGAACACTGAAGCTTTCTTT. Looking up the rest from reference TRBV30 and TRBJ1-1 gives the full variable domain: SQTIHQWPATLVQPVGSPLSLECTVEGTSNPNLYWYRQAAGRGLQLLFYSVGIGQISSEVPQNLSASRPQDRQFILSSKKLLLSDSGFYLCACGAGMNTEAFFGQGTRLTVV.

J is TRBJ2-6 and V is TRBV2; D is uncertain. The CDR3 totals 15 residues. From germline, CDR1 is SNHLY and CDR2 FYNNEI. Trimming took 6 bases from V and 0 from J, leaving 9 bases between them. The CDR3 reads CASRADISGANVLTF. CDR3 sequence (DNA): TGTGCCAGCAGGGCGGATATCTCTGGGGCCAACGTCCTGACTTTC.

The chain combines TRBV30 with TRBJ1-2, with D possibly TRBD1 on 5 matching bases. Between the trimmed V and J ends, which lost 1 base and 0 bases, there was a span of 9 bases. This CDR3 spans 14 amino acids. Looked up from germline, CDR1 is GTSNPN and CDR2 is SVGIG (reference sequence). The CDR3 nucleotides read TGTGCCTGGAGTGCGGGGCAATCTAACTATGGCTACACCTTC. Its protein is CAWSAGQSNYGYTF. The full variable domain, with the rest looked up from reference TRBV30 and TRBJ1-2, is SQTIHQWPATLVQPVGSPLSLECTVEGTSNPNLYWYRQAAGRGLQLLFYSVGIGQISSEVPQNLSASRPQDRQFILSSKKLLLSDSGFYLCAWSAGQSNYGYTFGSGTRLTVV.

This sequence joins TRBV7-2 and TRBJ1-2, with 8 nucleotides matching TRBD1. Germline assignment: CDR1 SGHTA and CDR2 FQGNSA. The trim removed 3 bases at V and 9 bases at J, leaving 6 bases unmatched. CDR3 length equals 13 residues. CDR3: CASSLDRVKSYTF. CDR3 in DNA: TGTGCCAGCAGCTTGGACAGGGTAAAGAGCTACACCTTC.

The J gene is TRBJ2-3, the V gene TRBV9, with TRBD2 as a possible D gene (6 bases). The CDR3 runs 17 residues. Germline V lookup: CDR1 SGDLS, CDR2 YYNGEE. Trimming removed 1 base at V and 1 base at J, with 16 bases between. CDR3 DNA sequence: TGTGCCAGCAGCGTAACGGGCCTGGCTAGCGGCACAGATACGCAGTATTTT. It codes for CASSVTGLASGTDTQYF.

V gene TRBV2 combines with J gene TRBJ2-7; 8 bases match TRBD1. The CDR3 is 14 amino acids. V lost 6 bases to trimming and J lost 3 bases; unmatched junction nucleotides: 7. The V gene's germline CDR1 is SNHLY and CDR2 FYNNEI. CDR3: CASRRQGLDYEQYF. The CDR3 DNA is TGTGCCAGCAGGAGACAGGGGTTAGACTACGAGCAGTACTTC.

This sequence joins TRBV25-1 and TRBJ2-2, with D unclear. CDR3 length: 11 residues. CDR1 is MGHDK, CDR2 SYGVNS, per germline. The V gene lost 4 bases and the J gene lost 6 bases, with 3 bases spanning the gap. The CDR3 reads CASSGSGELFF. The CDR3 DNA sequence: TGTGCCAGCAGTGGGTCCGGGGAGCTGTTTTTT.

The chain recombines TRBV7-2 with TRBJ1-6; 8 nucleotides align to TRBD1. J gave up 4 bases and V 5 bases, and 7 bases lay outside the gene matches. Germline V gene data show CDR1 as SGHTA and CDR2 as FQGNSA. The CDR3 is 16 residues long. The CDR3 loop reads CASSLTGAVYNSPLHF. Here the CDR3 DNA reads TGTGCCAGCAGCCTGACAGGGGCAGTATATAATTCACCCCTCCACTTT.

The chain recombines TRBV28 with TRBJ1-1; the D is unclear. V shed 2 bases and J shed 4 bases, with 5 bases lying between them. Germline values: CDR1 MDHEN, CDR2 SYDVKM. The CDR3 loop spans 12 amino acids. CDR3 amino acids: CASSLRTTEAFF. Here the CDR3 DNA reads TGTGCCAGCAGTTTACGAACCACTGAAGCTTTCTTT. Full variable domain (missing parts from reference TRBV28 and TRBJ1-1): DVKVTQSSRYLVKRTGEKVFLECVQDMDHENMFWYRQDPGLGLRLIYFSYDVKMKEKGDIPEGYSVSREKKERFSLILESASTNQTSMYLCASSLRTTEAFFGQGTRLTVV.

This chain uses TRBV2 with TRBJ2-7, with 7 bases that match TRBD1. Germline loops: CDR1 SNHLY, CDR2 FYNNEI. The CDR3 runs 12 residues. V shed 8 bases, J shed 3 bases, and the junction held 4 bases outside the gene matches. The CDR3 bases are TGTGCCAGCGGGGGACAGCTCTACGAGCAGTACTTC. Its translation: CASGGQLYEQYF.

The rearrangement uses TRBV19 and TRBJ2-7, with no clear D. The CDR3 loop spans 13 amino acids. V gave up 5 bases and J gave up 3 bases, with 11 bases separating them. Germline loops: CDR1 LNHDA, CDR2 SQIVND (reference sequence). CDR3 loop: CASSRDGIYEQYF. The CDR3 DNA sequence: TGTGCCAGTAGTCGCGACGGAATCTACGAGCAGTACTTC.

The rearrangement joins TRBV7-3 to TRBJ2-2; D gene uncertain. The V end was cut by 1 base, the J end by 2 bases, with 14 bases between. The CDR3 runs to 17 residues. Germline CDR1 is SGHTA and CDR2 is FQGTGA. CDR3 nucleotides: TGTGCCAGCAGCTTAAGGCCGGCAGGTGGTAACACCGGGGAGCTGTTTTTT. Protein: CASSLRPAGGNTGELFF.

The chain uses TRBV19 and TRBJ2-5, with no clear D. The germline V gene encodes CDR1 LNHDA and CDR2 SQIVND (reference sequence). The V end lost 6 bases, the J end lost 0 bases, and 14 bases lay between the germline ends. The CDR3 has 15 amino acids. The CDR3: CASRSSLGYQETQYF. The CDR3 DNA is TGTGCCAGTAGGAGCTCCTTAGGCTACCAAGAGACCCAGTACTTC.

CDR3 in amino acids: CASSHRVQADTEAFF. The CDR3, as DNA: TGTGCCAGCAGTCACCGCGTACAGGCCGACACTGAAGCTTTCTTT. The V gene is TRBV6-5, the J gene TRBJ1-1; tentative D call: TRBD1 (5 bases). This CDR3 has 15 amino acids. V dropped 5 bases and J dropped 3 bases, with 16 bases sitting between them. CDR1 and CDR2 from the germline V gene are MNHEY and SVGAGI.

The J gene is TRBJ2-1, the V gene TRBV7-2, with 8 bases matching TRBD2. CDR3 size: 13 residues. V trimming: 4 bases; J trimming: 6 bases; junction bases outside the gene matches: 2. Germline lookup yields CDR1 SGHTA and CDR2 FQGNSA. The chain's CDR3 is CASSYGLANEQFF. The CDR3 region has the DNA TGTGCCAGCAGCTACGGACTAGCCAATGAGCAGTTCTTC. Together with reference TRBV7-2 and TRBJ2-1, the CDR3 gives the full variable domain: GAGVSQSPSNKVTEKGKDVELRCDPISGHTALYWYRQSLGQGLEFLIYFQGNSAPDKSGLPSDRFSAERTGGSVSTLTIQRTQQEDSAVYLCASSYGLANEQFFGPGTRLTVL.

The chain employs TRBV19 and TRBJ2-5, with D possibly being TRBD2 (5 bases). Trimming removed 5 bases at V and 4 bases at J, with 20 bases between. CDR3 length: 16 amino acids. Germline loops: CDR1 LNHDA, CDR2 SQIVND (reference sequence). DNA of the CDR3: TGTGCCAGTAGTTCCTCGGACTTCCCGAGAGGAGAGACCCAGTACTTC. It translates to CASSSSDFPRGETQYF.

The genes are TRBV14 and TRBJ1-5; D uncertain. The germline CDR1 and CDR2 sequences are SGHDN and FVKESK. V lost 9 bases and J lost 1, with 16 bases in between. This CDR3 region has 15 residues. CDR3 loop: CARRAKGRSNQPQHF. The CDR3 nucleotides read TGTGCCAGAAGAGCGAAGGGCAGGAGCAATCAGCCCCAGCATTTT.